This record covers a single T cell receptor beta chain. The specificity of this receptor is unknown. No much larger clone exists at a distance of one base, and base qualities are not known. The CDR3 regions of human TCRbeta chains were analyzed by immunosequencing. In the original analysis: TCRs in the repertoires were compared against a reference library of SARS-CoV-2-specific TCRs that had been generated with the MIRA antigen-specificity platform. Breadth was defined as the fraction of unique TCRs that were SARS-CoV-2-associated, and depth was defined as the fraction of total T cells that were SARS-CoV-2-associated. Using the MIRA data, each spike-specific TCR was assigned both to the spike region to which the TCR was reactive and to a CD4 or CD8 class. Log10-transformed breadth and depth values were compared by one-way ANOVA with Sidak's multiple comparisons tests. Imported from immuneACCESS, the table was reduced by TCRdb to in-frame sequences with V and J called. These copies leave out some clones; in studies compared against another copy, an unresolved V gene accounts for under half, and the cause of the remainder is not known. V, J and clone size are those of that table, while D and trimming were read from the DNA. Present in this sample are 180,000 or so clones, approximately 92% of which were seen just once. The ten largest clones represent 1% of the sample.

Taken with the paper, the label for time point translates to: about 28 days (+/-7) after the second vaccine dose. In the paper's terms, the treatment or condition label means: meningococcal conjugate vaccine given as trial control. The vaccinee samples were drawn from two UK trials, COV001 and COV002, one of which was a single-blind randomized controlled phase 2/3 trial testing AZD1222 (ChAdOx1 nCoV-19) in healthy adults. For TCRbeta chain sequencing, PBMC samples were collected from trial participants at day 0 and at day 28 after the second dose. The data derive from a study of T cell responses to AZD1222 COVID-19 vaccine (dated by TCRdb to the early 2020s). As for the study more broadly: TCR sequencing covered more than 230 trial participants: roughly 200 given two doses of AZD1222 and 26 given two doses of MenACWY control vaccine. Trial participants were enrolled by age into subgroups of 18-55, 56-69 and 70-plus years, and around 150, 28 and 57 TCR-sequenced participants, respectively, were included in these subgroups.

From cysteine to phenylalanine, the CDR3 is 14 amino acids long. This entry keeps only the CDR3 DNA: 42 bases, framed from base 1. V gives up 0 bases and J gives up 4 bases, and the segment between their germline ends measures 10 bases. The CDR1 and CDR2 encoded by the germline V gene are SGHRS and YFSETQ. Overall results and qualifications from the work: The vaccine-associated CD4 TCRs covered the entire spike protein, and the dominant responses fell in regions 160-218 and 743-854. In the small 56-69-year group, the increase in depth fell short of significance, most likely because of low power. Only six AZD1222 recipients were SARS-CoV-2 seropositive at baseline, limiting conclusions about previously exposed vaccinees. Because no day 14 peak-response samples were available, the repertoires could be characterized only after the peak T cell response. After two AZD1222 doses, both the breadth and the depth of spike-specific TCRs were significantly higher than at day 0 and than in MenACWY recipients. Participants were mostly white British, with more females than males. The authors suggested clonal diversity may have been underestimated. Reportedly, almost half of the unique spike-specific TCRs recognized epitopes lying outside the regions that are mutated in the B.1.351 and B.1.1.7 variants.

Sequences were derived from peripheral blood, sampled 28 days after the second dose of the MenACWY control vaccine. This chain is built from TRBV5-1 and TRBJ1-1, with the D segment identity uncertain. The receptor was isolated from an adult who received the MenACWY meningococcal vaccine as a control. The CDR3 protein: CASSLVLGSTEAFF. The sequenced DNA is TGCGCCAGCAGCTTGGTGCTAGGTAGCACTGAAGCTTTCTTT.